This is a list of T cell receptor beta chains from one sample in a study of shared clonotypes between healthy human individuals. Here immunoSEQ multiplex PCR was the method, and the copy in TCRdb shows in-frame clones only, minus some. The data hold about 2.4 million clones, with 80% to 95% observed a single time. The specimen sequenced was naive CD4+ T cells from PBMCs. The origin of the receptors is a man younger than 30 in good health. Some clones in this sample may be carry-over from other donors' samples. Each CDR3 is given with its conserved first and last residue. D genes are given only for firm matches. Part of the rows lack a size; the others show once, few, many or a class for expanded clones.

>TRBV2|TRBJ2-4|-|-
TGTGCCAGCAGCGAGAGTGTGGGAAACATTCAGTACTTC
CASSESVGNIQYF
>TRBV5-1|TRBJ2-5|TRBD2|-
TGCGCCAGCAGCTTGTTCGTACTAGCGGGAGGGCAAGAGACCCAGTACTTC
CASSLFVLAGGQETQYF
>TRBV11-2|TRBJ2-7|-|-
TGTGCCAGCAGCGTAGGGGTGACAGTCTCCTACGAGCAGTACTTC
CASSVGVTVSYEQYF
>TRBV28|TRBJ1-4|-|-
TGTGCCAGCAGTGCCCGGTCGGGTGGTAATGAAAAACTGTTTTTT
CASSARSGGNEKLFF
>TRBV5-1|TRBJ2-5|TRBD2|-
TGCGCCAGCACGACCTGGACTAGCGGGAGTAGTCAGACCCAGTACTTC
CASTTWTSGSSQTQYF
>TRBV30|TRBJ2-2|TRBD2|-
TGTGCCTGGAGTCGGCCTAGCGGATCGAACACCGGGGAGCTGTTTTTT
CAWSRPSGSNTGELFF
>TRBV2|TRBJ1-5|TRBD1|few
TGTGCCAGCAGCGGACAGGGGGTGTTGAATCAGCCCCAGCATTTT
CASSGQGVLNQPQHF
>TRBV28|TRBJ2-5|TRBD2|-
TGTGCCAGCAGACGTAGCGGGAGGGTAGAGACCCAGTACTTC
CASRRSGRVETQYF
>TRBV5-1|TRBJ1-3|-|-
TGCGCCAGCAGCTTGCGAATGGGGGGAAATGGGAACACCATATATTTT
CASSLRMGGNGNTIYF
>TRBV7-9|TRBJ2-1|TRBD2|-
TGTGCCAGCAGCTTACCCGGGAGGGGGGGCAATGAGCAGTTCTTC
CASSLPGRGGNEQFF
>TRBV7-2|TRBJ1-5|-|-
TGTGCCAGCATGATGGGGGCAAATAGCAATCAGCCCCAGCATTTT
CASMMGANSNQPQHF
>TRBV7-3|TRBJ2-1|-|once
TGTGCCAGCAGCTTAGAGGGGGGAATTGGGAATGAGCAGTTCTTC
CASSLEGGIGNEQFF
>TRBV5-1|TRBJ2-7|-|-
TGCGCCAGCAGCTTGGTTGGCAGGAGCTCCTACGAGCAGTACTTC
CASSLVGRSSYEQYF
>TRBV25-1|TRBJ1-3|-|-
TGTGCCAGCAGTCAACCAGGGTTCTCTGGAAACACCATATATTTT
CASSQPGFSGNTIYF
>TRBV9|TRBJ1-2|TRBD1|-
TGTGCCAGCAGCGTAGCGGCAGGGGGATCCTATGGCTACACCTTC
CASSVAAGGSYGYTF
>TRBV28|TRBJ2-1|-|-
TGTGCCAGCAGCCCGAGCGGGCCCGCCTACAATGAGCAGTTCTTC
CASSPSGPAYNEQFF
>TRBV28|TRBJ2-3|-|-
TGTGCCAGCAGTCCCTTAATCTATACGCAGTATTTT
CASSPLIYTQYF
>TRBV7-2|TRBJ2-2|TRBD1|-
TGTGCCAGCAGCTTAGAATTTAACAGGGGCACCGGGGAGCTGTTTTTT
CASSLEFNRGTGELFF
>TRBV7-8|TRBJ2-2|-|-
TGTGCCAGCAGCTTAGATGGAGGGGCGAACACCGGGGAGCTGTTTTTT
CASSLDGGANTGELFF
>TRBV9|TRBJ2-1|-|-
TGTGCCAGCACTACCTCCGGGACTTCATACAATGAGCAGTTCTTC
CASTTSGTSYNEQFF
>TRBV4-1|TRBJ1-1|-|once
TGCGCCAGCAGCCAGGCAGACAGAGACACTGAAGCTTTCTTT
CASSQADRDTEAFF
>TRBV30|TRBJ1-1|TRBD1|-
TGTGCCTGGAGGGGACAGGTCGAGAGCACTGAAGCTTTCTTT
CAWRGQVESTEAFF
>TRBV7-8|TRBJ1-5|TRBD1|-
TGTGCCAGCGGAGGAACAGGGGTCCTGCAGCCCCAGCATTTT
CASGGTGVLQPQHF
>TRBV7-2|TRBJ1-2|-|-
TGTGCCAGCAGCTTAGCAGGGGGGGCCTATGGCTACACCTTC
CASSLAGGAYGYTF
>TRBV29-1|TRBJ1-5|-|-
TGCAGCGTTGGGGGGGGAAACAATCAGCCCCAGCATTTT
CSVGGGNNQPQHF
>TRBV2|TRBJ1-1|TRBD1|-
TGTGCCAGCAAGCAGGGGGGGGCGACGAACACTGAAGCTTTCTTT
CASKQGGATNTEAFF
>TRBV27|TRBJ1-5|-|-
TGTGCCAGCAGCCCCGAACGTCCGGGTGGGCAGGGACGCAATCAGCCCCAGCATTTT
CASSPERPGGQGRNQPQHF
>TRBV5-1|TRBJ2-3|TRBD2|-
TGCGCCAGCAGCTTGAACCTGGGGCGGGAGGGTGATACGCAGTATTTT
CASSLNLGREGDTQYF